The sequence of this TCR beta chain was determined in a study of blood T cell repertoires in COVID-19. Study information: The United States, Italy and Spain provided the acute and convalescent COVID-19 samples. PBMCs, B-cell-depleted T cells, or T cells were the source of the cDNA or gDNA that made up the material.

Trimming stripped 7 bases from V and 6 bases from J, with 15 bases between. The CDR3 contains 14 residues. In germline, CDR1 is KGHDR, CDR2 SFDVKD. Original handling: Amplification of reference gene primers was used by the study to estimate nucleated cell counts. Sequencing was performed with immunoSEQ multiplex PCR; in TCRdb, only in-frame clones are kept and a portion is missing. The V and J calls and clone size come from that table; D and trimming were worked out from the DNA. The sample records roughly 200,000 clones, about 86% being singletons. This receptor was identified in a man in his forties with active or convalescent COVID-19. The V call is TRBV24-1, the J call TRBJ1-5; D is possibly TRBD1 (5 bases). Input material: peripheral blood. This CDR3 is CATSPQGLGQPQHF. The CDR3 nucleotides read TGTGCCACCAGCCCCCAGGGCTTGGGTCAGCCCCAGCATTTT.